The clone carrying this TCR beta chain turned up a few times. Its antigen remains unidentified. The CDR3 runs 15 residues. Per germline, CDR1 MGHDK and CDR2 SYGVNS. In terms of origin and age, donors were healthy Caucasian individuals from Russia aged roughly 6 to 95. This specimen belongs to a study of blood T cells in healthy people across ages. General study points: Diversity estimates from one million T cells were considered underestimates. Unsorted PBMCs ruled out conclusive naive versus antigen-experienced comparison.

Alongside a J-beta primer mix, a sample-barcoded 5' primer served in a second PCR lasting about 7 to 11 cycles. A single record per CDR3 protein comes from TCRdb applying MiXCR to the 5' RACE reads. This table has 1.2 million to 1.5 million distinct CDR3 sequences, around 55% appearing once. The sequencing sample was made of blood. This TCR derives from a man younger than 30 in good health. V gene TRBV25-1 combines with J gene TRBJ2-5; no firm D call. The tail of the sequence fits TRBJ2-7 better, so the J call may be wrong. Written as DNA, the CDR3 is TGTGCCAGCAGTGCACCACCCTCGGCAGTCCGCGAGCAGTACTTC. Its protein is CASSAPPSAVREQYF.